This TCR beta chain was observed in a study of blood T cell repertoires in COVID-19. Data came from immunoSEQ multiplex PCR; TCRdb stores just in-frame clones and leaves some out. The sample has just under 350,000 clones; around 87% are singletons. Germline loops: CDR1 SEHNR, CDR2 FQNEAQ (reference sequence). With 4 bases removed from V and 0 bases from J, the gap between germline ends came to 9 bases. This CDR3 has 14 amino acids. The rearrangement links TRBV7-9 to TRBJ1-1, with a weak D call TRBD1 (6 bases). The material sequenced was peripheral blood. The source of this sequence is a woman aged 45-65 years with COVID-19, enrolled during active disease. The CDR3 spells CASSSPGVNTEAFF. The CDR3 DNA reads TGTGCCAGCAGCTCCCCAGGGGTGAACACTGAAGCTTTCTTT.